This T cell receptor beta chain was recovered during a study of T cells after somatic rescue of genetic block. The CDR3 runs to 13 residues. The V end was cut by 5 bases, the J end by 5 bases, with 11 bases between. Looked up from germline, CDR1 is SGHVS and CDR2 is FQNEAQ. This clone was counted a few times. Repertoires were generated with immunoSEQ multiplex PCR, while TCRdb's copy carries only in-frame clones and drops some. Of around 67,000 clones in the sample, roughly 94% were seen once. This TCR was sampled from a man aged 40-50 years. This chain joins TRBV7-8 and TRBJ2-3, with D perhaps matching TRBD1 (6 bases). The sequenced sample consisted of peripheral blood mononuclear cells (PBMCs). CDR3 nucleotides: TGTGCCAGCAGCGATCAGGGGCAAGATACGCAGTATTTT. It specifies CASSDQGQDTQYF. The variable domain in full, completed from reference TRBV7-8 and TRBJ2-3, reads GAGVSQSPRYKVAKRGQDVALRCDPISGHVSLFWYQQALGQGPEFLTYFQNEAQLDKSGLPSDRFFAERPEGSVSTLKIQRTQQEDSAVYLCASSDQGQDTQYFGPGTRLTVL.